A selection of T cell receptor beta chains follows, all from one sample in a study of T cell changes during pregnancy in multiple sclerosis. Here immunoSEQ multiplex PCR was the method, and the copy in TCRdb shows in-frame clones only, minus some. The sample holds about 87,000 clones, around 93% seen once. The sequences come from peripheral blood, collected in the third trimester of pregnancy. Receptors were obtained from a female donor in good health, enrolled as a control in a pregnancy study. Each CDR3 is given with its conserved first and last residue. The D gene is left open where the match is weak.

CDR3aa,CDR3nt,len,j_gene,d_gene,v_gene
CASSFQGVEAFF,TGTGCCAGCAGCTTCCAGGGGGTTGAAGCTTTCTTT,12,TRBJ1-1,TRBD1,TRBV7-2
CASSPQGLGNTIYF,TGTGCCAGCAGCCCACAGGGATTGGGAAACACCATATATTTT,14,TRBJ1-3,NA,TRBV11-2
CASSLGDSPYGYTF,TGTGCCAGCAGTTTAGGGGATAGCCCATATGGCTACACCTTC,14,TRBJ1-2,NA,TRBV6-5
CASRQGWVHEQYF,TGTGCCAGCAGACAGGGTTGGGTCCACGAGCAGTACTTC,13,TRBJ2-7,NA,TRBV27
CASRLLAGSTDTQYF,TGCGCCAGCAGGCTTCTAGCGGGATCGACAGATACGCAGTATTTT,15,TRBJ2-3,TRBD2,TRBV5-1
CASSDSGRSVNEQYF,TGTGCCAGCAGTGATAGCGGGAGGAGTGTGAACGAGCAGTACTTC,15,TRBJ2-7,TRBD2,TRBV6-6
CASREQGSSDTQYF,TGTGCCAGCAGAGAACAGGGTAGCTCAGATACGCAGTATTTT,14,TRBJ2-3,NA,TRBV2
CASSQDVYNEQFF,TGTGCCAGCAGCCAAGACGTTTACAATGAGCAGTTCTTC,13,TRBJ2-1,NA,TRBV14
CASSPGTGGNEQFF,TGTGCCAGCAGCCCCGGGACAGGGGGCAATGAGCAGTTCTTC,14,TRBJ2-1,TRBD1,TRBV6-5
CASSPLDLRGADEQFF,TGTGCCAGCAGCCCCTTGGACCTAAGGGGTGCCGATGAGCAGTTCTTC,16,TRBJ2-1,NA,TRBV4-2
CASSIDQYPDQPQHF,TGTGCCAGTAGTATAGATCAATACCCGGATCAGCCCCAGCATTTT,15,TRBJ1-5,NA,TRBV19
CASSPTLSTDTQYF,TGTGCCAGCTCACCAACTCTCAGCACAGATACGCAGTATTTT,14,TRBJ2-3,NA,TRBV18
CASSFGAGETQYF,TGTGCCAGCAGCTTCGGAGCGGGAGAGACCCAGTACTTC,13,TRBJ2-5,NA,TRBV6-1
CASSLNRGQVQPQHF,TGTGCCAGCAGTTTAAACAGGGGGCAGGTTCAGCCCCAGCATTTT,15,TRBJ1-5,TRBD1,TRBV28
CASSVQGQLNIQYF,TGTGCCAGCAGTGTCCAAGGACAGCTGAACATTCAGTACTTC,14,TRBJ2-4,NA,TRBV28
CATSRDYTSASYEQYF,TGTGCCACCAGCAGAGATTACACTAGCGCTTCCTACGAGCAGTACTTC,16,TRBJ2-7,TRBD2,TRBV15
CASGAGGNSYEQYF,TGCGCCAGCGGCGCAGGGGGAAACTCCTACGAGCAGTACTTC,14,TRBJ2-7,TRBD1,TRBV5-1